Following are 2 T cell receptor beta chains from one sample sequenced in a study of T cells in Graves' hyperthyroidism and ophthalmopathy. From RNA transcripts, TCR beta CDR3 regions were amplified. Carried out on the TCR CDR3, a first-round RT-PCR used the HTBI primer set. MiXCR, applied by TCRdb to the multiplex PCR reads, yields one record per CDR3 protein. Of over 350,000 distinct CDR3 sequences listed, less than 20% are singletons. The sequenced sample was blood. Receptors originate from a man younger than 30 with Graves' ophthalmopathy.

The chain has TRBV18 and TRBJ2-5, with 10 bases that match TRBD1. CDR1 and CDR2 (germline): KGHSH, LQKENI. V lost 1 base and J lost 5; bases outside the gene matches: 13. The CDR3 extends over 18 amino acids. The CDR3 bases are TGTGCCAGCTCACCACGGCTCGCCGGGACAGGGGCGGAGGAGACCCAGTACTTC. Protein: CASSPRLAGTGAEETQYF.

This clonotype occurred a few times. The V call is TRBV6-2 or TRBV6-3, the J call TRBJ1-1; D is uncertain. V was cut by 8 bases and J by 3 bases, with 7 bases left in between. Germline V gene sequence: CDR1 MNHEY, CDR2 SVGEGT. This CDR3 has 11 residues. In DNA, the CDR3 is TGTGCCAGCGGGAGTTACACTGAAGCTTTCTTT. Its protein is CASGSYTEAFF.